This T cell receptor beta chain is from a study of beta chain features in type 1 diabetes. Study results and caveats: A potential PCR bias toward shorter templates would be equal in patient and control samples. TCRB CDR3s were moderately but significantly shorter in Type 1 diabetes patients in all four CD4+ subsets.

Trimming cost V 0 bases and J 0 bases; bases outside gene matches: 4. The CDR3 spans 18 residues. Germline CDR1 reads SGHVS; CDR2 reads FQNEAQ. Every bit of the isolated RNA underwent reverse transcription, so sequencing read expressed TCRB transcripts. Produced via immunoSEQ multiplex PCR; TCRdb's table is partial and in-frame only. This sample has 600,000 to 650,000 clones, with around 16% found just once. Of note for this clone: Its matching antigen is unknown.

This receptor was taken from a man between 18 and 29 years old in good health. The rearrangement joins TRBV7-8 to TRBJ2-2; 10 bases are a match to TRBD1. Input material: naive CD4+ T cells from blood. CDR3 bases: TGTGCCAGCAGCTTAGCCCGGACAGGGGGTACGAACACCGGGGAGCTGTTTTTT. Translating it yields CASSLARTGGTNTGELFF.